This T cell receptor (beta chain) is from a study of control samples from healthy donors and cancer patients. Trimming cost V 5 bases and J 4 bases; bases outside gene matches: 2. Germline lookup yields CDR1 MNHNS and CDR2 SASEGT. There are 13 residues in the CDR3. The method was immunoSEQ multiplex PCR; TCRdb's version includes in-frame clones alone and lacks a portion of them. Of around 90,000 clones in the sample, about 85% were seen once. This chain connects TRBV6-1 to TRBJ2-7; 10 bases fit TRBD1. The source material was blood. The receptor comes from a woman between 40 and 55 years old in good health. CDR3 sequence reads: CASSWTGGYEQYF. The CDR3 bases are TGTGCCAGCAGTTGGACAGGGGGTTACGAGCAGTACTTC.